The sequence of this T cell receptor (beta chain) was determined in a study of cytomegalovirus exposure and HLA in healthy donors (dated by TCRdb to the late 2010s). Context from the whole study: A later analysis indicated that the roughly 120 validation repertoires were generated on the platform also employed for the 670 or so repertoires of the first cohort. The study combined high-throughput TCR immunosequencing, statistical association of individual TCRs with disease status, and machine learning to predict cytomegalovirus infection status. In addition to the first cohort of around 670 subjects, a separate validation cohort of 120 different subjects was used. The study aimed to test whether cataloging public T cell receptors could reveal signatures of past pathogen exposure. Broader findings and caveats from the paper: A later analysis found that TCRs clustered in the first cohort also tended to co-occur in the 100 to 150 validation repertoires, with roughly 95% of cluster scores above 0. Most TCR sequences were seen in very few donors, while some public TCRs were found in many individuals. In vitro tests confirmed that a few of the cytomegalovirus-associated TCR beta chains recognize cytomegalovirus antigens. The study listed approximately 150 TCR beta chains as associated with cytomegalovirus. The classifier was reported to diagnose cytomegalovirus status with high specificity and sensitivity in both the original cohort and the validation cohort. It was suggested by the authors that the approach could potentially be generalized to other disease states and immunological phenotypes. All 120 or so repertoires were used to score co-occurrence in the validation cohort in a later analysis, because that analysis had no HLA typing for the cohort.

The donors were included in the validation cohort of roughly 130 subjects, a group kept apart from the approximately 700-subject first cohort. The method was the immunoSEQ multiplex PCR assay. The paper's processing steps were these. A statistical classification framework was built to diagnose cytomegalovirus status from the catalog of TCR beta chain sequences. The table was pulled from immuneACCESS by TCRdb, which kept in-frame rearrangements only. Such tables lose some clones; where checked, under half of the loss comes from unresolved V genes, and the rest has no known cause. Clone size and V and J calls were adopted from that table, with D and trimming inferred from the DNA. The sample yields about 130,000 clones; approximately 92% were counted once. Around 1.3% of the sample rests with the top ten. About this clone: Its specific antigen is unknown. Base qualities are not recorded, but no much larger clone differs from it by a single base.

This sequence originates from a woman under 30 in good health and CMV-seronegative. Material: PBMCs.

The nucleotide sequence reads as follows: TGTGCCAGCAGCTTTTATACGAAGCTGTCAGAGACCCAGTACTTC. Its product reads: CASSFYTKLSETQYF. Rearrangement joined TRBV13 to TRBJ2-5, with no D gene named confidently. In the germline V gene (reference sequence), CDR1 corresponds to PRHDT and CDR2 to FYEKMQ. The V and J ends are trimmed by 3 bases and 4 bases, leaving 15 bases between them. Spanning cysteine to phenylalanine, the CDR3 consists of 15 amino acids. Only CDR3 DNA is held: 45 bases, read in frame from base 1.